The clone carrying this TCR beta chain was seen a few times. As processed by the authors: Reference gene primer amplification in the assay estimated nucleated cell counts. Sequencing was performed with immunoSEQ multiplex PCR; in TCRdb, only in-frame clones are kept and a portion is missing. The V and J calls and the clone size are those of that table, but D and trimming were determined from the DNA. The sample has about 160,000 clones, roughly 82% seen once; the top ten hold 7%. Enrolled during active infection, Seattle patients were then followed longitudinally. This sample is drawn from a study of blood T cell repertoires in COVID-19. Study at large: Samples taken during acute and convalescent COVID-19 were collected in the United States, Italy and Spain. In each case, the material was cDNA or gDNA derived from T cells, B-cell-depleted T cells, or PBMCs.

The CDR3 spans 15 residues. Looked up from germline, CDR1 is SGHVS and CDR2 is FQNEAQ. V shed 6 bases, J shed 5 bases, and the junction held 12 bases outside the gene matches. The chain joins TRBV7-8 to TRBJ2-5; 7 bases map to TRBD1. The material sequenced was peripheral blood. This clonotype originated in a woman between 40 and 55 years old with COVID-19, enrolled during active disease. As DNA, the CDR3 is TGTGCCAGCAGGCGTCATCCGGGACAGTTGGAGACCCAGTACTTC. Its translation: CASRRHPGQLETQYF. The full variable domain, with the rest looked up from reference TRBV7-8 and TRBJ2-5, is GAGVSQSPRYKVAKRGQDVALRCDPISGHVSLFWYQQALGQGPEFLTYFQNEAQLDKSGLPSDRFFAERPEGSVSTLKIQRTQQEDSAVYLCASRRHPGQLETQYFGPGTRLLVL.